This T cell receptor beta chain is from a study of CD8+ T cells in alopecia areata. The overall study: Oral tofacitinib, 5 to 10 mg twice daily, was given in an open-label trial. Overall study results and limits: Mice showed clearer TCR sharing than patients did, a gap that was possibly HLA-related.

The germline V gene has CDR1 SGHKS and CDR2 YYEKEE (reference sequence). Trimming stripped 1 base from V and 1 base from J, with 12 bases between. The CDR3 length is 17 residues. A word on this clone: What it recognizes is unknown.

Sequencing used cDNA as its template, made by extracting RNA and reverse transcribing it. Produced via immunoSEQ multiplex PCR; TCRdb's table is partial and in-frame only. This table has 120,000 or so clones, more than 30% appearing once. The chain uses TRBV5-5 and TRBJ2-6, with D possibly TRBD1 on 6 matching bases. The sample consisted of CD4+ T cells sorted from blood. This receptor was identified in a human donor with alopecia areata. This CDR3 is CASSLRTALSGANVLTF. The CDR3 region has the DNA TGTGCCAGCAGCTTGAGGACAGCTTTATCTGGGGCCAACGTCCTGACTTTC.